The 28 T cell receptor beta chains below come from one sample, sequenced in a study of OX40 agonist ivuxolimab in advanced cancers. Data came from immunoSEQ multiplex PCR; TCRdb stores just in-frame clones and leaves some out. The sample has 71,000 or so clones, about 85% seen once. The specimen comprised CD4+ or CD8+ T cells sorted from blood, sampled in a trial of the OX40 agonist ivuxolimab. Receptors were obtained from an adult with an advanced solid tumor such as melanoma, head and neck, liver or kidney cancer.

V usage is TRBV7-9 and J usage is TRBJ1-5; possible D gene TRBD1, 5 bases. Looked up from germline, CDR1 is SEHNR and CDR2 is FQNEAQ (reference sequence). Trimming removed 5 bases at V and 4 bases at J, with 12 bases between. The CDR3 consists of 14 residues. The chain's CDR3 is CASSDQGWNQPQHF. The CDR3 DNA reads TGTGCCAGCAGCGATCAGGGTTGGAATCAGCCCCAGCATTTT.

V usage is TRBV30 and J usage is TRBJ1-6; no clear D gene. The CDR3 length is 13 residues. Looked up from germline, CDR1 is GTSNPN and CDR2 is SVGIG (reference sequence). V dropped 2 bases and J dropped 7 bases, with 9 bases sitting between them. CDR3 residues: CAWSRGENSPLHF. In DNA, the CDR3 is TGTGCCTGGAGTCGCGGGGAAAATTCACCCCTCCACTTT.

The CDR3 reads CASRPPGVGSYNEQFF. CDR3 nucleotide sequence: TGTGCCAGCAGGCCTCCGGGCGTCGGGTCCTACAATGAGCAGTTCTTC. The J gene is TRBJ2-1, the V gene TRBV28, with D uncertain. V was clipped by 6 bases and J by 1 base, with 16 bases between them. The CDR3 extends over 16 amino acids. CDR1 and CDR2 (germline): MDHEN, SYDVKM.

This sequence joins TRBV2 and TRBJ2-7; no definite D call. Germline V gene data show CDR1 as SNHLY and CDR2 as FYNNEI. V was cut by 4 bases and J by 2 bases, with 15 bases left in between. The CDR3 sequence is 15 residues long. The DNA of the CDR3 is TGTGCCAGCAGTGGCAGTGCAGATTTGGCCTACGAGCAGTACTTC. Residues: CASSGSADLAYEQYF.

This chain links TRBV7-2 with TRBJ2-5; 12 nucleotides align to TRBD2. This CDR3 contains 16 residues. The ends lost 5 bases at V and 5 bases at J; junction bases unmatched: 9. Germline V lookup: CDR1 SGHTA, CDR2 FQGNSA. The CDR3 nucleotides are TGTGCCAGCAGCCAAAGGGCCGGGACTAGCGGGGAGACCCAGTACTTC. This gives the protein CASSQRAGTSGETQYF. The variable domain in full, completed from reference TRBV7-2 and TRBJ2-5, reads GAGVSQSPSNKVTEKGKDVELRCDPISGHTALYWYRQSLGQGLEFLIYFQGNSAPDKSGLPSDRFSAERTGGSVSTLTIQRTQQEDSAVYLCASSQRAGTSGETQYFGPGTRLLVL.

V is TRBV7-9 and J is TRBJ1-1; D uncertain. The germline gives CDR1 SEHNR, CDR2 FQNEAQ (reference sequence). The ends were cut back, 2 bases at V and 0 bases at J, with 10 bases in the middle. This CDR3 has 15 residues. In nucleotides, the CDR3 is TGTGCCAGCAGCTTAAACGGGCAGATGAACACTGAAGCTTTCTTT. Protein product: CASSLNGQMNTEAFF.

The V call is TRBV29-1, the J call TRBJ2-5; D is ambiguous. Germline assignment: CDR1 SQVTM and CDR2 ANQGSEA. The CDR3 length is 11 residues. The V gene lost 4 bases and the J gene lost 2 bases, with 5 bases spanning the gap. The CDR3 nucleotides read TGCAGCGTTGCCGTACAAGAGACCCAGTACTTC. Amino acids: CSVAVQETQYF.

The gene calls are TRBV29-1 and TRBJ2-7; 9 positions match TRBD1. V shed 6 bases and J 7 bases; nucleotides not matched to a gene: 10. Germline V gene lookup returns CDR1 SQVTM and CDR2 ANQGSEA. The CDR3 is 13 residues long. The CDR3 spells CSVSNGQGREQYF. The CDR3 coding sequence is TGCAGCGTATCCAACGGACAGGGGAGAGAGCAGTACTTC.

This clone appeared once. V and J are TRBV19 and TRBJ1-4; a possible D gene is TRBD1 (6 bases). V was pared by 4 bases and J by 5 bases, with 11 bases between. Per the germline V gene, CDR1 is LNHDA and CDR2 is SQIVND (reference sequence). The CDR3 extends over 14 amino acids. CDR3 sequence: CASSTGQMNEKLFF. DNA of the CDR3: TGTGCCAGTAGTACAGGACAGATGAATGAAAAACTGTTTTTT.

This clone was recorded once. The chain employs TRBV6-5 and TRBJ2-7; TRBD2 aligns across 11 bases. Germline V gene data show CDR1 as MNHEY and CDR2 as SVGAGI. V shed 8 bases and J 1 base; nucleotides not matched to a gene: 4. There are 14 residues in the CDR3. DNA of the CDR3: TGTGCCAGCCGACTAGCGGGATTTTCCTACGAGCAGTACTTC. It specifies CASRLAGFSYEQYF.

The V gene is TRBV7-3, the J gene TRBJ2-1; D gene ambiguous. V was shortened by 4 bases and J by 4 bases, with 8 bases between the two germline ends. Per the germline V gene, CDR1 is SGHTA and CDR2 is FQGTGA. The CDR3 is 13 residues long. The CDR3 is CASSSTAYNEQFF. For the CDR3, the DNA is TGTGCCAGCAGCTCAACAGCTTACAATGAGCAGTTCTTC.

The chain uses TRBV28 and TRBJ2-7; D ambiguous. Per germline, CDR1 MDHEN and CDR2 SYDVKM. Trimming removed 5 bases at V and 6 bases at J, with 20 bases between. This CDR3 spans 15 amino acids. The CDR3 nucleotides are TGTGCCAGCAGTATCCCGAGAGCCCACAGTCTCGAGCAGTACTTC. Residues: CASSIPRAHSLEQYF.

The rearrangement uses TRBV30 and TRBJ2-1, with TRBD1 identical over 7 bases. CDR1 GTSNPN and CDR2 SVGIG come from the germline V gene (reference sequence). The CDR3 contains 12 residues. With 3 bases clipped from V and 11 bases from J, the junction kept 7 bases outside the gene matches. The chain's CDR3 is CAWSPPGQQQFF. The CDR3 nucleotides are TGTGCCTGGAGCCCTCCGGGACAGCAGCAGTTCTTC. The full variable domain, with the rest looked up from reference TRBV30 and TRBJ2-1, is SQTIHQWPATLVQPVGSPLSLECTVEGTSNPNLYWYRQAAGRGLQLLFYSVGIGQISSEVPQNLSASRPQDRQFILSSKKLLLSDSGFYLCAWSPPGQQQFFGPGTRLTVL.

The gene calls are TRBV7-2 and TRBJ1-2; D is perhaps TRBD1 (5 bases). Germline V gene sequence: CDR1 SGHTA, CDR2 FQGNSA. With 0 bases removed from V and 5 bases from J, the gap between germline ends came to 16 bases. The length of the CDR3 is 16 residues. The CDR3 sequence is CASSLAGARNGYGYTF. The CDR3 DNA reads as TGTGCCAGCAGCTTAGCCGGGGCGCGGAATGGTTATGGCTACACCTTC.

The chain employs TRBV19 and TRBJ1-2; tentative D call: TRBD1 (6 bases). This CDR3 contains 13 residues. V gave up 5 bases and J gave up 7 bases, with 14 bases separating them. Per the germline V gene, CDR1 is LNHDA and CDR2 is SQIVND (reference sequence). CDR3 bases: TGTGCCAGTAGTGACCCACAGGGTCCTGGCTACACCTTC. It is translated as CASSDPQGPGYTF.

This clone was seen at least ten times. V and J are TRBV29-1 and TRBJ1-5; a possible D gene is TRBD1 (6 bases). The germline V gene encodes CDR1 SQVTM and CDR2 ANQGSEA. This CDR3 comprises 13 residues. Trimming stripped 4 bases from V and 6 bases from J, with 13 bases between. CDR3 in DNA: TGCAGCGTTGGAGAACAGGGTAGTCAGCCCCAGCATTTT. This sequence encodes CSVGEQGSQPQHF.

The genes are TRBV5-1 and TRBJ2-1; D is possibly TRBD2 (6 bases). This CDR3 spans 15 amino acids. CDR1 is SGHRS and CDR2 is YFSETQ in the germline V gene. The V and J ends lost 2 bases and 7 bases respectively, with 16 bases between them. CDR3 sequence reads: CASSLRRGTLNEQFF. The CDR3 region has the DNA TGCGCCAGCAGCTTACGCCGTGGGACTTTAAATGAGCAGTTCTTC. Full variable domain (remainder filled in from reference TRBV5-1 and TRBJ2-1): KAGVTQTPRYLIKTRGQQVTLSCSPISGHRSVSWYQQTPGQGLQFLFEYFSETQRNKGNFPGRFSGRQFSNSRSEMNVSTLELGDSALYLCASSLRRGTLNEQFFGPGTRLTVL.

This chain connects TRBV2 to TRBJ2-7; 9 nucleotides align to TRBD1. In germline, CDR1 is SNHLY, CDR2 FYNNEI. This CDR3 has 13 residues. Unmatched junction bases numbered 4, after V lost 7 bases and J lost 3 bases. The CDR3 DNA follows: TGTGCCAGCACCACGGGACAGGGCTACGAGCAGTACTTC. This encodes CASTTGQGYEQYF.

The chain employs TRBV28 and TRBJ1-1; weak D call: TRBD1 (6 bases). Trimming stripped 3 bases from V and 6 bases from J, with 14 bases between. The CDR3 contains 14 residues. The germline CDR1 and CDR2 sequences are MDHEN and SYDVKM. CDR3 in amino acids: CASSLDKGDPEAFF. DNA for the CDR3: TGTGCCAGCAGTTTGGACAAGGGGGACCCTGAAGCTTTCTTT.

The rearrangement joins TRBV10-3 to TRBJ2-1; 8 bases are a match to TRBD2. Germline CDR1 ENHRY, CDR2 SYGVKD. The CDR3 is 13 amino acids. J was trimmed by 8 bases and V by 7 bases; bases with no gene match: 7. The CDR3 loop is CAIMGGLGYEQFF. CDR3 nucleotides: TGTGCCATCATGGGGGGACTAGGGTATGAGCAGTTCTTC.

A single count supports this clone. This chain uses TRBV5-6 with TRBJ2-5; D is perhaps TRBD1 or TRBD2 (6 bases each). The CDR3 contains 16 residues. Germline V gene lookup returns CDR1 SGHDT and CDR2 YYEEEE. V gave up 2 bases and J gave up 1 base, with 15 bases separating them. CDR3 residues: CASSFRGGWGQETQYF. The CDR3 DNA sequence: TGTGCCAGCAGCTTCAGGGGAGGTTGGGGCCAAGAGACCCAGTACTTC. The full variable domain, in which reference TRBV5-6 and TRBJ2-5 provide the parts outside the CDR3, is DAGVTQSPTHLIKTRGQQVTLRCSPKSGHDTVSWYQQALGQGPQFIFQYYEEEERQRGNFPDRFSGHQFPNYSSELNVNALLLGDSALYLCASSFRGGWGQETQYFGPGTRLLVL.

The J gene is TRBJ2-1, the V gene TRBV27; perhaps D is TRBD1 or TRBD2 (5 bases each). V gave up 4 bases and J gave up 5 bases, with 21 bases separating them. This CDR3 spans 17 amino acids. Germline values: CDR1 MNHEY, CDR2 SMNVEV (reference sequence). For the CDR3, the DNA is TGTGCCAGCAGTTCCTCCCCCGGGGCTAGCCATAACAATGAGCAGTTCTTC. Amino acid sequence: CASSSSPGASHNNEQFF.

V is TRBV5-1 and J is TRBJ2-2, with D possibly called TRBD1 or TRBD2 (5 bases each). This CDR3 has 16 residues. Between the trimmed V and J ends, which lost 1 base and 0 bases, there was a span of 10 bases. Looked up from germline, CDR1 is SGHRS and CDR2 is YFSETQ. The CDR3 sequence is CASSLPGPSNTGELFF. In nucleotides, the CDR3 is TGCGCCAGCAGCTTGCCGGGACCTTCGAACACCGGGGAGCTGTTTTTT.

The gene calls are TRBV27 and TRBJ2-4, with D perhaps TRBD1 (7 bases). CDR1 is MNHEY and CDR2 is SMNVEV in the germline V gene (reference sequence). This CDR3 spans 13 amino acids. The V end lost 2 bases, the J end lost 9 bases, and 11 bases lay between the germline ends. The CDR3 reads CASSLHRGGIQYF. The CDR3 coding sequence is TGTGCCAGCAGTTTACACAGGGGAGGCATTCAGTACTTC.

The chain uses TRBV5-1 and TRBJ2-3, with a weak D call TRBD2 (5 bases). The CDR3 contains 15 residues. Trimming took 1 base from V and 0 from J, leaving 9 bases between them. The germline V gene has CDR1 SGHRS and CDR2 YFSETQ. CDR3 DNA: TGCGCCAGCAGCTTGTCGGGATCTAGCACAGATACGCAGTATTTT. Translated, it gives CASSLSGSSTDTQYF.

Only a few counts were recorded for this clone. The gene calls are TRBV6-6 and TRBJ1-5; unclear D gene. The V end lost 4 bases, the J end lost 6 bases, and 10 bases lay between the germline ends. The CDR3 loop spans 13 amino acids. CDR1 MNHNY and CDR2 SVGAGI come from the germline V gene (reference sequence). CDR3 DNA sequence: TGTGCCAGCAGTTCCCCGGAGAGTCAGCCCCAGCATTTT. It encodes CASSSPESQPQHF.

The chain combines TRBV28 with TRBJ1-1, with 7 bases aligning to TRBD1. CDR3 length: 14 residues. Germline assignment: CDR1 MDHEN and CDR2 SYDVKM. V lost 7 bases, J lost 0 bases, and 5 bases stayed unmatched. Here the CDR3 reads CASNLGQMNTEAFF. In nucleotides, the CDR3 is TGTGCCAGCAATTTGGGACAGATGAACACTGAAGCTTTCTTT.

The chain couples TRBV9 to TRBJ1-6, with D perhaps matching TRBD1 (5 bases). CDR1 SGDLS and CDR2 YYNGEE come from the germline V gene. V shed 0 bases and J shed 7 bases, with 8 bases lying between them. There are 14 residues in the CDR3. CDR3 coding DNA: TGTGCCAGCAGCGTAGAGGGGACCAATTCACCCCTCCACTTT. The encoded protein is CASSVEGTNSPLHF.